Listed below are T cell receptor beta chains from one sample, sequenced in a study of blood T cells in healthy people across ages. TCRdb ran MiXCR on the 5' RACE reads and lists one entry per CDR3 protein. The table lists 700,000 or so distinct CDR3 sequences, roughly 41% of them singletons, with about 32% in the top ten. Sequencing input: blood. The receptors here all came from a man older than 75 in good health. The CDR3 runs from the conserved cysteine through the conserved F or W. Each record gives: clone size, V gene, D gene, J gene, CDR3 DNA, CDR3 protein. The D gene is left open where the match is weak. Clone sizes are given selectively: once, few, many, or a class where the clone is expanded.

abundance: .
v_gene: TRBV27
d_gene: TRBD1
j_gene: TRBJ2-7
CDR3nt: TGTGCCAGCAGGCGAACCGGGACAGGTTTAACCTACGAGCAGTACTTC
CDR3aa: CASRRTGTGLTYEQYF

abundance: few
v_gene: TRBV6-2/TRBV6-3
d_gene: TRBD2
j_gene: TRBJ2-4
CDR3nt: TGTGCCAGCAGCGACGAAGTACTAGCGGGAGGGAACATTCAGTACTTC
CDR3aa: CASSDEVLAGGNIQYF

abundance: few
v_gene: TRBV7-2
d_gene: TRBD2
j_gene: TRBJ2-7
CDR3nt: TGTGCCAGCAGCTTACCGAGGACTAGCGGGAGCCGAGACGAGCAGTACTTC
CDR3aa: CASSLPRTSGSRDEQYF

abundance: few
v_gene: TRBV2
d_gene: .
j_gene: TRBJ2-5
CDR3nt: TGTGCCAGCAGTGACAACCCCCAAGAGACCCAGTACTTC
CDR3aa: CASSDNPQETQYF

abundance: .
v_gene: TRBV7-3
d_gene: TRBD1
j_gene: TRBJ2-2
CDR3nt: TGTGCCAGCAGCTCCAACAGGGGAGCCGGGGAGCTGTTTTTT
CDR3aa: CASSSNRGAGELFF

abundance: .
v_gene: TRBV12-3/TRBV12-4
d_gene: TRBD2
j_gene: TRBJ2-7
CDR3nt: TGTGCCAGCAGTTTGACTAGCGGGGGGATCTACGAGCAGTACTTC
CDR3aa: CASSLTSGGIYEQYF

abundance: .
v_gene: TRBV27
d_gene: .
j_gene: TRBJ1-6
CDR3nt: TGTGCCAGCAAACAGAGCTCCTATAATTCACCCCTCCACTTT
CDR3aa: CASKQSSYNSPLHF

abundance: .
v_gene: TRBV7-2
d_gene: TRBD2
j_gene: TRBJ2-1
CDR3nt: TGTGCCAGCAACCCGGGGGGAGGACTAGTATATTATGAGCAGTTCTTC
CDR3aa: CASNPGGGLVYYEQFF

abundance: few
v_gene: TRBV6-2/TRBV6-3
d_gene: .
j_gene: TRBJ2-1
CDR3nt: TGTGCCAGCAATTCCGGGTCCTTCTACAATGAGCAGTTCTTC
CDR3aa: CASNSGSFYNEQFF

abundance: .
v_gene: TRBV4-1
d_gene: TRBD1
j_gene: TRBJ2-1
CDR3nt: TGCGCCAGCAGCCAACCGGACAGGCCACCCTACAATGAGCAGTTCTTC
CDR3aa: CASSQPDRPPYNEQFF